Listed below are T cell receptor beta chains from one sample, sequenced in a study of T cells in Graves' hyperthyroidism and ophthalmopathy. TCRdb ran MiXCR on the multiplex PCR reads and lists one entry per CDR3 protein. Altogether about 720,000 distinct CDR3 sequences are present, 16% being singletons, with the ten largest covering approximately 8.4%. Sequenced material: blood. The receptors here all came from a young man with Graves' hyperthyroidism. Both conserved end residues are part of each CDR3.

>TRBV29-1|TRBJ2-1
CSVVVSVGEQFF
>TRBV20-1|TRBJ2-5
CTTSGRAGTQYF
>TRBV20-1|TRBJ2-7
CSANSGTVYEQYF
>TRBV19|TRBJ2-3
CASSGTGTGTDTQYF
>TRBV3-1|TRBJ1-1
CASSQRTGWNTEAFF
>TRBV7-9|TRBJ1-2
CASSSSLVPKYGYTF
>TRBV2|TRBJ2-3
CASRVGGGDTQYF
>TRBV7-8|TRBJ1-1
CASSPDRGPTEAFF
>TRBV5-1|TRBJ1-1
CASSSDVNTEAFF
>TRBV12-3/TRBV12-4|TRBJ2-3
CASRRIGTDTQYF
>TRBV4-1|TRBJ2-1
CASSNAAGGGDEQFF
>TRBV29-1|TRBJ2-7
CSVEDGAYEQYF
>TRBV6-1|TRBJ2-7
CASSETHAVSYEQYF
>TRBV12-3/TRBV12-4|TRBJ2-7
CASSLAPRKSSYEQYF
>TRBV20-1|TRBJ2-7
CSATSGTLGPYEQYF
>TRBV27|TRBJ2-3
CASSLTSGMTDTQYF
>TRBV6-2/TRBV6-3|TRBJ2-3
CASSYSPGQEPDTQYF
>TRBV2|TRBJ2-7
CASSGSFKYEQYF
>TRBV3-1|TRBJ2-1
CASSQSMGGEQFF
>TRBV29-1|TRBJ1-5
CSVEDPQGGQPQHF
>TRBV28|TRBJ1-5
CASSLPTGPQHF
>TRBV27|TRBJ2-7
CASSPQTSGRALEQYF
>TRBV20-1|TRBJ1-5
CSARDRVGESNQPQHF
>TRBV20-1|TRBJ2-5
CSARGTGKETQYF
>TRBV7-8|TRBJ1-2
CASNPGQGLYGYTF
>TRBV7-3|TRBJ2-1
CASSFFSGGYNEQFF